Below are 32 T cell receptor beta chains sequenced from a single sample in a study of T cells in Graves' hyperthyroidism and ophthalmopathy. The TCR beta CDR3 regions underwent amplification using RNA transcripts as the source. With the HTBI primer set, the TCR CDR3 went through a first round of RT-PCR. TCRdb re-derived calls from the multiplex PCR reads in MiXCR, one entry per CDR3 protein. Altogether 480,000 or so distinct CDR3 sequences are present, around 15% being singletons, with the ten largest covering over 15%. Input material: blood. Every receptor here comes from a woman aged 18 to 35 with Graves' hyperthyroidism.

This clonotype was seen ten or more times. The chain employs TRBV14 and TRBJ2-3, with 7 bases fitting TRBD2. Per germline, CDR1 SGHDN and CDR2 FVKESK. This CDR3 contains 15 residues. V shed 4 bases, J shed 1 base, and the junction held 5 bases outside the gene matches. The CDR3 nucleotides are TGTGCCAGCAGCCGGGAGGGGCTGCGCACAGATACGCAGTATTTT. This sequence encodes CASSREGLRTDTQYF.

CDR3 residues: CSVQVNTEAFF. DNA of the CDR3: TGCAGCGTACAGGTTAACACTGAAGCTTTCTTT. The chain carries TRBV29-1 and TRBJ1-1, with D possibly TRBD1 on 5 matching bases. Germline V CDR1 and CDR2: SQVTM, ANQGSEA. The CDR3 consists of 11 residues. V was pared by 6 bases and J by 2 bases, with 7 bases between.

The V and J genes are TRBV6-1 and TRBJ1-2, with D perhaps TRBD1 (6 bases). CDR1 is MNHNS, CDR2 SASEGT, per germline. V was trimmed by 5 bases and J by 2 bases, leaving 12 bases between them. The CDR3 contains 14 residues. The chain's CDR3 is CASSWGAENYGYTF. DNA for the CDR3: TGTGCCAGCAGTTGGGGGGCTGAAAACTATGGCTACACCTTC.

There are many counts of this clonotype. V usage is TRBV2 and J usage is TRBJ2-2; D is uncertain. The V and J ends lost 0 bases and 3 bases respectively, with 8 bases between them. This CDR3 is 15 amino acids long. CDR1 and CDR2 from the germline V gene are SNHLY and FYNNEI. CDR3 protein: CASSEAGLHTGELFF. In DNA, the CDR3 is TGTGCCAGCAGTGAAGCTGGGTTGCACACCGGGGAGCTGTTTTTT.

The V call is TRBV29-1, the J call TRBJ2-7; a weak D match, TRBD2 (6 bases). This CDR3 contains 12 residues. Germline loops: CDR1 SQVTM, CDR2 ANQGSEA. Deletions cut 3 bases from V and 2 bases from J, with 8 bases between. Written as DNA, the CDR3 is TGCAGCGTTGAGGGACTGGCCTACGAGCAGTACTTC. It yields the protein CSVEGLAYEQYF.

As to this clonotype: At one boundary the junction diverges from the germline segment, which might be a read error. The chain links TRBV4-1 to TRBJ2-2; perhaps TRBD2 as D (5 bases). Looked up from germline, CDR1 is MGHRA and CDR2 is YSYEKL. The length of the CDR3 is 12 residues. Written as DNA, the CDR3 is TGCGCCAGCAGCCTGTGGCCCGGGGAGCTGTCTTTT. Translating it yields CASSLWPGELSF.

This sequence joins TRBV25-1 and TRBJ2-2; TRBD1 agrees at 10 bases. J was trimmed by 6 bases and V by 6 bases; bases with no gene match: 10. Germline values: CDR1 MGHDK, CDR2 SYGVNS. This CDR3 region has 16 residues. The CDR3 DNA reads as TGTGCCAGCAGAAGAACCGGGACAGGGGTGGCCGGGGAGCTGTTTTTT. It translates to CASRRTGTGVAGELFF.

This clonotype was seen only a few times. The chain recombines TRBV20-1 with TRBJ1-1; D is unclear. With 0 bases removed from V and 5 bases from J, the gap between germline ends came to 10 bases. CDR1 and CDR2 (germline): DFQATT, SNEGSKA (reference sequence). The CDR3 has 13 amino acids. The CDR3 nucleotides read TGCAGTGCTAGAGATGTAGGGTATACTGAAGCTTTCTTT. It translates to CSARDVGYTEAFF.

The chain recombines TRBV3-1 with TRBJ1-6; D possibly corresponds to TRBD1 (5 bases). CDR1 LGHDT and CDR2 YNNKEL come from the germline V gene (reference sequence). The CDR3 extends over 15 amino acids. The V end was cut by 1 base, the J end by 9 bases, with 13 bases between. CDR3 amino acids: CASSQGSGGSSPLHF. CDR3 sequence (DNA): TGTGCCAGCAGCCAAGGGTCCGGGGGGAGTTCACCCCTCCACTTT.

A few counts support this clonotype. This chain links TRBV7-9 with TRBJ1-5, with 7 nucleotides matching TRBD1. The CDR3 is 15 residues long. Germline CDR1 SEHNR, CDR2 FQNEAQ (reference sequence). V trimming: 1 base; J trimming: 4 bases; junction bases outside the gene matches: 4. The CDR3 region is CASSLGGQLNQPQHF. In DNA form, the CDR3 reads TGTGCCAGCAGCTTAGGGGGACAGCTTAATCAGCCCCAGCATTTT.

This clonotype was detected many times. The chain combines TRBV11-3 with TRBJ2-1; the D is unclear. The V end lost 1 base, the J end lost 12 bases, and 16 bases lay between the germline ends. Germline values: CDR1 SGHNT, CDR2 YENEEA. The CDR3 covers 14 residues. CDR3: CASSLGRYTYGQFF. The CDR3 coding sequence is TGTGCCAGCAGCTTAGGACGATATACCTACGGGCAGTTCTTC.

This clonotype was seen at least ten times. The rearrangement links TRBV7-3 to TRBJ2-7, with D maybe TRBD2 (5 bases). With 5 bases removed from V and 5 bases from J, the gap between germline ends came to 13 bases. Germline V gene data show CDR1 as SGHTA and CDR2 as FQGTGA. This CDR3 contains 13 residues. The CDR3 nucleotides read TGTGCCAGCAGCCTCTCCACTAGAAACGAGCAGTACTTC. Translation gives CASSLSTRNEQYF.

This clonotype was counted ten times or more. The rearrangement links TRBV12-3 or TRBV12-4 to TRBJ2-1; 12 bases line up with TRBD2. With V trimmed by 1 base and J by 5 bases, 0 bases remained unmatched. This CDR3 comprises 15 residues. CDR3 DNA sequence: TGTGCCAGCAGTTTAGGGACTAGCGGGAACAATGAGCAGTTCTTC. It is translated as CASSLGTSGNNEQFF.

This clonotype showed up just a few times. A much larger clone lies one base from this, so it may be a read error. The chain carries TRBV3-1 and TRBJ2-3; D is uncertain. Germline CDR1 is LGHDT and CDR2 is YNNKEL (reference sequence). The CDR3 consists of 15 residues. CDR3 DNA: TGTGCCAGCAGCCAAGATCCAGGCTACACAGATGCGCAGTATTTT. Protein sequence: CASSQDPGYTDAQYF.

The count of this clonotype is one. The chain uses TRBV12-3 or TRBV12-4 and TRBJ2-3, with TRBD2 matching 11 bases. The CDR3 contains 18 residues. Losses at the gene ends were 1 base for V and 4 bases for J; bases not matched to a gene: 10. The CDR3 DNA reads TGTGCCAGCAGTTTAGTGTTTAGCGGGAGGGCCTACGCAGATACGCAGTATTTT. It codes for CASSLVFSGRAYADTQYF.

The chain employs TRBV19 and TRBJ1-2, with D hard to call. Per germline, CDR1 LNHDA and CDR2 SQIVND (reference sequence). V lost 3 bases and J lost 0, with 11 bases in between. The CDR3 consists of 15 residues. CDR3 loop: CASSMLHGSNYGYTF. The CDR3 DNA sequence: TGTGCCAGTAGTATGCTTCACGGATCTAACTATGGCTACACCTTC.

In this sample, this clonotype turned up a few times. V usage is TRBV27 and J usage is TRBJ2-7, with 7 bases aligning to TRBD1. The CDR3 is made up of 13 amino acids. Germline CDR1 and CDR2: MNHEY and SMNVEV (reference sequence). The junction had 9 bases not matched to a gene; V was cut back by 9 bases and J by 4 bases. The CDR3 nucleotides read TGTGCCAGTAGCAGGGGGACCGCATACGAGCAGTACGTC. Translation gives CASSRGTAYEQYV.

The chain employs TRBV4-2 and TRBJ1-3, with D possibly TRBD1 on 6 matching bases. Per the germline V gene, CDR1 is LGHNA and CDR2 is YNFKEQ. The V end lost 0 bases, the J end lost 2 bases, and 17 bases lay between the germline ends. The CDR3 contains 18 residues. Here the CDR3 DNA reads TGTGCCAGCAGCCAAGATGGGGGGGGGCGCCCCCCTGGAAACACCATATATTTT. Its translation is CASSQDGGGRPPGNTIYF.

This clonotype was seen repeatedly, ten times or more. The chain uses TRBV20-1 and TRBJ2-2, with D unresolved. There are 14 residues in the CDR3. Germline lookup yields CDR1 DFQATT and CDR2 SNEGSKA (reference sequence). V was trimmed by 0 bases and J by 1 base, leaving 6 bases between them. For the CDR3, the DNA is TGCAGTGCTAGAGATTCGGGGAACACCGGGGAGCTGTTTTTT. Its protein product is CSARDSGNTGELFF.

The rearrangement links TRBV5-1 to TRBJ1-6, with D uncertain. Germline V gene data show CDR1 as SGHRS and CDR2 as YFSETQ. The CDR3 runs 15 residues. The germline V and J ends were trimmed by 0 bases and 7 bases, with 11 bases remaining between them. As DNA, the CDR3 is TGCGCCAGCAGCTTGGAAGCCGGCGGAAATTCACCCCTCCACTTT. Translated: CASSLEAGGNSPLHF.

DNA for the CDR3: TGTGCCAGCAACCATTTGCGGGGACTAGCGGGGGCCGGTGATCGGACTAATGAAAAACTGTTTTTT. Its translation is CASNHLRGLAGAGDRTNEKLFF. V gene TRBV7-9 combines with J gene TRBJ1-4, with D perhaps matching TRBD1 (6 bases). Germline V CDR1 and CDR2: SEHNR, FQNEAQ (reference sequence). The CDR3 spans 22 residues. V was pared by 7 bases and J by 2 bases, with 35 bases between.

This clonotype has a count of ten or more. V usage is TRBV10-1 and J usage is TRBJ2-1; the match to TRBD2 covers 7 bases. Germline-derived CDR1 and CDR2 are WNHNN and SYGVQD (reference sequence). The CDR3 totals 17 residues. V trimming: 2 bases; J trimming: 0 bases; junction bases outside the gene matches: 7. CDR3 amino acids: CASSERAGDPSYNEQFF. CDR3 nucleotide sequence: TGCGCCAGCAGTGAGCGGGCGGGAGACCCCTCCTACAATGAGCAGTTCTTC.

The CDR3, as DNA: TGTGCCAGCGGGTGGGTTGAAACTGAAGCTTTCTTT. Translated, it gives CASGWVETEAFF. This chain links TRBV6-1 with TRBJ1-1, with D hard to call. The CDR3 totals 12 residues. V lost 8 bases and J 5 bases, leaving 12 bases between the germline ends. Germline V gene sequence: CDR1 MNHNS, CDR2 SASEGT.

The rearrangement joins TRBV20-1 to TRBJ2-1; D is unresolved. This CDR3 has 12 amino acids. Germline assignment: CDR1 DFQATT and CDR2 SNEGSKA (reference sequence). Trimming cost V 2 bases and J 3 bases, with 5 bases left between them. CDR3 residues: CSARIDYNEQFF. The CDR3, as DNA: TGCAGTGCTAGAATCGACTACAATGAGCAGTTCTTC.

This clonotype came up many times. The V gene is TRBV6-2 or TRBV6-3, the J gene TRBJ2-5, with 7 positions matching TRBD2. This CDR3 comprises 11 residues. With 6 bases clipped from V and 10 bases from J, the junction kept 5 bases outside the gene matches. In germline, CDR1 is MNHEY, CDR2 SVGEGT. The CDR3 DNA follows: TGTGCCAGCAGGAAAAGCGGGATCCAGTACTTC. This translates into CASRKSGIQYF.

This clonotype was counted at least ten times. V and J are TRBV3-1 and TRBJ2-1, with 12 bases fitting TRBD2. This CDR3 spans 16 amino acids. The V gene end was trimmed by 4 bases and the J gene end by 9 bases; junction bases not matched to a gene: 10. Per germline, CDR1 LGHDT and CDR2 YNNKEL (reference sequence). The CDR3 DNA reads TGTGCCAGCAGCCTGCCCACTAGCGGGAGGATTGGTGAGCAGTTCTTC. Residues: CASSLPTSGRIGEQFF.

Comment on this clonotype: Possible read error: a much larger clone is one base away. V gene TRBV9 combines with J gene TRBJ2-5, with unresolved D. Germline V gives CDR1 SGDLS, CDR2 YYNGEE. The CDR3 is made up of 16 amino acids. CDR3 nucleotides: TGTGCCAGCAGCGTAACGCCCCGGGCGGAGCAAGATACCCAGTACTTC. It specifies CASSVTPRAEQDTQYF.

The sample holds a few counts of this clonotype. This chain joins TRBV6-2 or TRBV6-3 and TRBJ2-6, with a weak D call TRBD1 (6 bases). The V gene lost 10 bases and the J gene lost 0 bases, with 16 bases spanning the gap. Germline values: CDR1 MNHEY, CDR2 SVGEGT. The CDR3 length is 16 residues. The CDR3 coding sequence is TGTGCCACTACCCGGCAGGGGATCTCTGGGGCCAACGTCCTGACTTTC. It translates to CATTRQGISGANVLTF.

This clonotype was seen ten or more times. The chain recombines TRBV18 with TRBJ1-1, with D tentatively TRBD1 (5 bases). This CDR3 spans 15 amino acids. V was clipped by 3 bases and J by 4 bases, with 15 bases between them. Germline V gives CDR1 KGHSH, CDR2 LQKENI. CDR3 DNA sequence: TGTGCCAGCTCACCCCTCAGGGAAGTTTTCACTGAAGCTTTCTTT. Translating it yields CASSPLREVFTEAFF.

This clonotype has a count of ten or more. This sequence joins TRBV19 and TRBJ2-1; D possibly uses TRBD1 or TRBD2 (5 bases each). V lost 8 bases to trimming and J lost 0 bases, with 11 bases between them. Germline values: CDR1 LNHDA, CDR2 SQIVND (reference sequence). The length of the CDR3 is 14 residues. The CDR3 bases are TGTGCCAGTGCTAAGGGGACCTCCTACAATGAGCAGTTCTTC. It encodes CASAKGTSYNEQFF.

This clonotype appeared many times. The chain has TRBV20-1 and TRBJ2-1; 9 bases are a match to TRBD2. The trim removed 0 bases at V and 9 bases at J, leaving 6 bases unmatched. Germline assignment: CDR1 DFQATT and CDR2 SNEGSKA (reference sequence). CDR3 length: 14 amino acids. CDR3 sequence reads: CSAREGAGGAEQFF. CDR3 coding DNA: TGCAGTGCTAGAGAGGGAGCGGGAGGTGCTGAGCAGTTCTTC.

V gene TRBV7-2 combines with J gene TRBJ1-4, with D perhaps matching TRBD1 (5 bases). This CDR3 is built from 16 residues. Trimming took off 5 bases at V and 2 bases at J, with 15 bases between the two ends. Germline CDR1 SGHTA, CDR2 FQGNSA. The CDR3, as DNA: TGTGCCAGCAGCCAAAACCAGGGAAGGACTAATGAAAAACTGTTTTTT. Protein sequence: CASSQNQGRTNEKLFF.